This T cell receptor beta chain derives from a study of CD8 T cells in Susac syndrome. A quantity of roughly 0.5 to 1 ug RNA underwent reverse transcription using random hexamers. Each CDR3 protein gets one entry after TCRdb re-called the immunoSEQ multiplex PCR reads with MiXCR. The sample lists about 140,000 distinct CDR3 sequences, about 93% occurring once. Between the trimmed V and J ends, which lost 7 bases and 1 base, there was a span of 10 bases. The CDR3 runs to 13 residues. Germline V lookup: CDR1 LNHDA, CDR2 SQIVND (reference sequence). This clonotype was obtained from a human donor in good health. Sequencing used CD8+ T cells from PBMCs. The rearrangement links TRBV19 to TRBJ1-1; D is undetermined. CDR3 sequence reads: CASIEYWNTEAFF. The CDR3 DNA reads TGTGCCAGTATTGAATATTGGAACACTGAAGCTTTCTTT.